The next 17 T cell receptor beta chains were all read from a single sample in a study of T-cell reconstitution after alpha-beta-depleted transplantation in children. Unique molecular identifiers were used in preparing the TCRbeta library. One entry per CDR3 protein, called by TCRdb with MiXCR from the PCR reads. The sample lists 190,000 or so distinct CDR3 sequences, 6% to 7% occurring once. The material was PBMCs from the stem cell graft donor, obtained from the stem cell graft. The receptors stem from a human donor who donated a stem cell graft to a child with Wiskott-Aldrich syndrome.

This clonotype appeared many times. The rearrangement links TRBV12-3 or TRBV12-4 to TRBJ2-1; TRBD2 aligns across 7 bases. CDR3 size: 14 residues. V shed 3 bases, J shed 6 bases, and the junction held 5 bases outside the gene matches. CDR3 residues: CASSFSGGSNEQFF. The CDR3, as DNA: TGTGCCAGCAGTTTTTCTGGCGGGAGCAATGAGCAGTTCTTC.

This clonotype has at least ten counts. This chain uses TRBV29-1 with TRBJ1-1, with D hard to call. The V and J ends lost 6 bases and 1 base respectively, with 12 bases between them. In germline, CDR1 is SQVTM, CDR2 ANQGSEA. This CDR3 is 13 amino acids long. The CDR3 DNA reads TGCAGCGTCTCCCTGACGGGGAACACTGAAGCTTTCTTT. Its protein product is CSVSLTGNTEAFF.

This clonotype was recorded many times. V usage is TRBV12-3 or TRBV12-4 and J usage is TRBJ2-1; D gene uncertain. The CDR3 runs to 13 residues. V was pared by 6 bases and J by 4 bases, with 10 bases between. CDR3 nucleotide sequence: TGTGCCAGCAGCCCAGGTAGATACAATGAGCAGTTCTTC. Translated, it gives CASSPGRYNEQFF.

This clonotype was detected ten times or more. This chain joins TRBV12-3 or TRBV12-4 and TRBJ2-3; TRBD2 might be the D (5 bases). This CDR3 is built from 15 residues. V was pared by 4 bases and J by 4 bases, with 15 bases between. DNA for the CDR3: TGTGCCAGCAGTTCTCAGACTATTGGGGCAGATACGCAGTATTTT. Translated, it gives CASSSQTIGADTQYF.

This clonotype occurred many times. The chain links TRBV7-2 to TRBJ2-7, with D unresolved. The germline V and J ends were trimmed by 1 base and 0 bases, with 10 bases remaining between them. Germline V gene data show CDR1 as SGHTA and CDR2 as FQGNSA. The CDR3 runs 15 residues. The CDR3 spells CASSLEGSVSYEQYF. The CDR3 DNA reads TGTGCCAGCAGCTTAGAGGGCTCGGTCTCCTACGAGCAGTACTTC.

This clonotype was counted many times. V usage is TRBV29-1 and J usage is TRBJ2-5; D is possibly TRBD2 (5 bases). The CDR3 is 14 amino acids. Trimming stripped 1 base from V and 4 bases from J, with 13 bases between. Germline V gene lookup returns CDR1 SQVTM and CDR2 ANQGSEA. The CDR3 spells CSVEVSGYGETQYF. The CDR3 nucleotides are TGCAGCGTTGAAGTTTCGGGGTACGGAGAGACCCAGTACTTC.

This clonotype was observed many times. The rearrangement uses TRBV7-9 and TRBJ2-7; no reliable D call. The CDR3 sequence is 14 residues long. Germline CDR1 and CDR2: SEHNR and FQNEAQ (reference sequence). V lost 5 bases and J 2 bases, leaving 13 bases between the germline ends. This chain's CDR3 is CASSPGRIPYEQYF. The CDR3 DNA follows: TGTGCCAGCAGCCCCGGACGGATTCCCTACGAGCAGTACTTC.

This clonotype was recorded many times. V gene TRBV24-1 combines with J gene TRBJ1-1, with D tentatively TRBD1 (6 bases). The V end was cut by 2 bases, the J end by 11 bases, with 11 bases between. CDR3 length: 12 residues. The germline gives CDR1 KGHDR, CDR2 SFDVKD. CDR3 amino acids: CATSDSGRGAFF. The CDR3 nucleotides are TGTGCCACCAGTGATTCCGGCAGGGGCGCTTTCTTT.

This clonotype was counted many times. This sequence joins TRBV11-3 and TRBJ2-3; no firm D call. CDR1 is SGHNT and CDR2 is YENEEA in the germline V gene. The CDR3 is 14 amino acids. Deletions cut 0 bases from V and 0 bases from J, with 4 bases between. This CDR3 is CASSLDVSTDTQYF. The CDR3 nucleotides read TGTGCCAGCAGCTTAGACGTTAGCACAGATACGCAGTATTTT.

This rearrangement joins TRBV5-1 to TRBJ2-7; TRBD2 is a possible D gene (5 bases). In germline, CDR1 is SGHRS, CDR2 YFSETQ. V was cut by 1 base and J by 1 base, with 9 bases left in between. The CDR3 is made up of 14 amino acids. CDR3 in amino acids: CASSLQGGSYEQYF. The DNA of the CDR3 is TGCGCCAGCAGCTTGCAAGGCGGGTCCTACGAGCAGTACTTC.

This clonotype was recorded at least ten times. The rearrangement links TRBV6-5 to TRBJ1-1; 8 bases map to TRBD1. V gave up 7 bases and J gave up 1 base; unmatched junction bases: 5. The germline gives CDR1 MNHEY, CDR2 SVGAGI. This CDR3 comprises 14 residues. CDR3 nucleotides: TGTGCCAGCATCCTCACAGGGGGGAACACTGAAGCTTTCTTT. Residues: CASILTGGNTEAFF.

The table lists this clonotype with many counts. The chain uses TRBV6-6 and TRBJ2-7, with no clear D. Trimming pared 6 bases from V and 0 bases from J, leaving 6 bases between. Germline V lookup: CDR1 MNHNY, CDR2 SVGAGI (reference sequence). CDR3 length equals 12 residues. CDR3 bases: TGTGCCAGCAGATTGAGCTCCTACGAGCAGTACTTC. Translation: CASRLSSYEQYF.

This clonotype came up a few times. This chain joins TRBV10-2 and TRBJ2-7, with 11 nucleotides matching TRBD2. The CDR3 sequence is 16 residues long. V dropped 11 bases and J dropped 0; count of bases not matched to a gene: 12. The germline V gene has CDR1 WSHSY and CDR2 SAAADI. CDR3 nucleotides: TGCGCCTTCTCTGCCCCCACTAGCGGGGGCTCCTACGAGCAGTACTTC. This gives the protein CAFSAPTSGGSYEQYF.

This chain uses TRBV19 with TRBJ2-4; weak D call: TRBD1 (6 bases). This CDR3 is built from 17 residues. Germline lookup yields CDR1 LNHDA and CDR2 SQIVND (reference sequence). V was clipped by 7 bases and J by 0 bases, with 19 bases between them. The CDR3 sequence: CASTPSGLGGAKNIQYF. CDR3 DNA: TGTGCCAGTACCCCCTCCGGGCTAGGGGGAGCCAAAAACATTCAGTACTTC.

The rearrangement uses TRBV11-2 and TRBJ2-3; D is uncertain. The germline V and J ends were trimmed by 5 bases and 6 bases, with 12 bases remaining between them. This CDR3 has 13 amino acids. Germline V CDR1 and CDR2: SGHAT, FQNNGV. The CDR3 sequence is CASSITSPDTQYF. The CDR3 coding sequence is TGTGCCAGCAGCATCACGAGCCCCGATACGCAGTATTTT.

In its sample, this clonotype was seen once. This sequence joins TRBV24-1 and TRBJ2-1, with D tentatively TRBD1 (5 bases). Trimming removed 9 bases at V and 10 bases at J, with 15 bases between. The CDR3 consists of 12 residues. The germline gives CDR1 KGHDR, CDR2 SFDVKD. CDR3 sequence reads: CATSFSWGEQFF. CDR3 DNA: TGTGCCACCTCCTTCTCCTGGGGCGAGCAGTTCTTC.

This clonotype appeared many times. The CDR3 DNA is TGCAGTGCTAGATCCCCCGGGACAGGGCCCTACGAGCAGTACTTC. Protein sequence: CSARSPGTGPYEQYF. The rearrangement links TRBV20-1 to TRBJ2-7; TRBD1 aligns across 9 bases. V was pared by 2 bases and J by 2 bases, with 7 bases of the junction left unmatched. Per germline, CDR1 DFQATT and CDR2 SNEGSKA (reference sequence). CDR3 length equals 15 residues.